A selection of T cell receptor beta chains follows, all from one sample in a study of T cells in Graves' hyperthyroidism and ophthalmopathy. A single record per CDR3 protein comes from TCRdb applying MiXCR to the multiplex PCR reads. The sample comprises more than 300,000 distinct CDR3 sequences, about 18% of which are singletons, and 30% to 35% rests with the top ten. The sample taken for sequencing was blood. Every receptor here comes from a woman aged 25 to 39 with Graves' hyperthyroidism that later progressed to Graves' ophthalmopathy. Both conserved end residues are part of each CDR3. D genes are given only for firm matches. Clone size, where shown, is once, few, many, or a class for clones that have expanded.

V,size,J,D,DNA,CDR3
TRBV28,-,TRBJ2-2,-,TGTGCCAGCAGTTTGGAGTTTGGGGCCACCGGGGAGCTGTTTTTT,CASSLEFGATGELFF
TRBV20-1,many,TRBJ2-5,-,TGCAGTGCTAGAGATCTACGGAGCACAGAGACCCAGTACTTC,CSARDLRSTETQYF
TRBV5-1,many,TRBJ1-2,TRBD1,TGCGCCAGCAGCCTCGGGGGGACAGGCTATGGCTACACCTTC,CASSLGGTGYGYTF
TRBV6-1,many,TRBJ2-5,TRBD1,TGTGCCAGCAGCCCCGGGACAGGGGTTTTGAAGACCCAGTACTTC,CASSPGTGVLKTQYF
TRBV15,many,TRBJ2-2,-,TGTGCCACCAGCACACTGGGGGAACTCCTCTTGAACACCGGGGAGCTGTTTTTT,CATSTLGELLLNTGELFF
TRBV27,many,TRBJ1-2,-,TGTGCCAGCAGTTTCGCACGGACAGCTTACTCACTCTACACCTTC,CASSFARTAYSLYTF
TRBV5-1,-,TRBJ2-5,-,TGCGCCAGCAGCTTGGGGCAGATTCAAGAGACCCAGTACTTC,CASSLGQIQETQYF
TRBV5-1,-,TRBJ2-3,TRBD2,TGCGCCAGCTCGTACGGGGGGTCTAGCACAGATACGCAGTATTTT,CASSYGGSSTDTQYF
TRBV6-1,many,TRBJ2-5,-,TGTGCCAGCAGTGAACGGTGGCGGGCGGACAGAGAGACCCAGTACTTC,CASSERWRADRETQYF
TRBV7-2,few,TRBJ2-1,TRBD2,TGTGCCAGCAGCCTCTCTAGCGGGAGTGGCAATGAGCAGTTCTTC,CASSLSSGSGNEQFF
TRBV20-1,many,TRBJ2-5,-,TGCAGTGCTAGAGCGGACGGAAGGGTCCAAGAGACCCAGTACTTC,CSARADGRVQETQYF
TRBV7-2,once,TRBJ2-7,TRBD2,TGTGCCAGCAGCTTAGGCTGGGGGGGACTCTACGAGCAGTACTTC,CASSLGWGGLYEQYF
TRBV4-1,many,TRBJ1-5,-,TGCGCCAGCAGCCCACTAGGACGGAGCAATCAGCCCCAGCATTTT,CASSPLGRSNQPQHF
TRBV12-3/TRBV12-4,-,TRBJ1-2,TRBD1,TGTGCCAGTTGTTCGAGGGGGCGAGGCTACACCTTC,CASCSRGRGYTF
TRBV6-2/TRBV6-3,many,TRBJ1-5,-,TGTGCCAGCAGTTACTCGGGGGAGAATCAGCCCCAGCATTTT,CASSYSGENQPQHF
TRBV25-1,-,TRBJ1-1,TRBD1,TGTGCCAGCAGAACAGGGGATTGGACTGAAGCTTTCTTT,CASRTGDWTEAFF
TRBV28,many,TRBJ1-4,-,TGTGCCAGCAGTTATAATAAGGCGATTAATGAAAAACTGTTTTTT,CASSYNKAINEKLFF
TRBV29-1,many,TRBJ1-1,-,TGCAGCGTTGATGAGGGGAGGACTGAAGCTTTCTTT,CSVDEGRTEAFF
TRBV3-1,many,TRBJ1-6,-,TGTGCCAGCAGCCTCGGGGACGCAGACTATAATTCACCCCTCCACTTT,CASSLGDADYNSPLHF
TRBV28,-,TRBJ2-5,TRBD2,TGTGCCAGCAGTCCCCGGGGAGCGGGAGGGCCGGTAGAGACCCAGTACTTC,CASSPRGAGGPVETQYF
TRBV11-3,-,TRBJ2-7,-,TGTGCCAGCGAGGGGTGGCAGGGATTCTTCTACGAGCAGTACTTC,CASEGWQGFFYEQYF
TRBV28,many,TRBJ2-5,TRBD2,TGTGCCAGCAGCGCTCTAGCGGAAATTCAAGAGACCCAGTACTTC,CASSALAEIQETQYF
TRBV20-1,-,TRBJ2-2,-,TGCAGTGCTGGACAGACCAACACCGGGGAGCTGTTTTTT,CSAGQTNTGELFF
TRBV19,-,TRBJ1-1,TRBD1,TGTGCCAGTAGTGTCTGGACAGGAGGGACTGAAGCTTTCTTT,CASSVWTGGTEAFF
TRBV2,-,TRBJ2-3,-,TGTGCCAGCAGTGTAAGGCAGGGGCAGTATTTT,CASSVRQGQYF
TRBV11-2,many,TRBJ2-1,-,TGTGCCAGCAGCTTACTCAGGGGTAGGCGGAATGAGCAGTTCTTC,CASSLLRGRRNEQFF
TRBV5-6,few,TRBJ1-2,TRBD1,TGTGCCAGCAGCTTGGACAGGGGTTTTGTCATTAACTATGGCTACACCTTC,CASSLDRGFVINYGYTF
TRBV6-1,many,TRBJ2-3,TRBD2,TGTGCCAGCAGTGAACGTAGGGGCGGGAGTAGCACAGATACGCAGTATTTT,CASSERRGGSSTDTQYF
TRBV11-3,-,TRBJ2-7,TRBD1,TGTGCCAGCAGCTTAACGGGGACAGGGGCCTACTTGGAGCAGTACTTC,CASSLTGTGAYLEQYF
TRBV4-1,many,TRBJ2-7,TRBD1,TGCGCCAGCAGCGCCCGGGACAGGGGGGCCTACGAGCAGTACTTC,CASSARDRGAYEQYF
TRBV12-3/TRBV12-4,many,TRBJ1-4,-,TGTGCCAGCAGTCGACGCGGGGGGGGGGGCACTGCAACTAATGAAAAACTGTTTTTT,CASSRRGGGGTATNEKLFF
TRBV29-1,few,TRBJ2-3,TRBD1,TGCAGCGTGGGGACAGGGCTCACAGATACGCAGTATTTT,CSVGTGLTDTQYF
TRBV30,few,TRBJ2-7,-,TGTGCCTGGAGTCCTCGGACAGCGGTCCTGGGAGAGCAGTACTTC,CAWSPRTAVLGEQYF
TRBV4-1,-,TRBJ1-3,-,TGCGCCAGCAGCCTACTCCCCTGGGCCAGCTCTGGAAACACCATATATTTT,CASSLLPWASSGNTIYF
TRBV10-3,many,TRBJ2-7,TRBD1,TGTGCCATCAGGGGGGGACAGGGGGTCGTCTACGAGCAGTACTTC,CAIRGGQGVVYEQYF
TRBV12-3/TRBV12-4,many,TRBJ2-7,-,TGTGCCATCCAGGGACCCGGCTACGAGCAGTACTTC,CAIQGPGYEQYF
TRBV28,many,TRBJ1-2,-,TGTGCCAGCAGCTCCCCTAGGTCCCACACCTTC,CASSSPRSHTF
TRBV2,few,TRBJ2-1,-,TGTGCCAGCAAATCGTATGAGCAGTTCTTC,CASKSYEQFF
TRBV30,many,TRBJ2-7,-,TGTGCCTGGAGTAAAGGCGGGTACGAGCAGTACTTC,CAWSKGGYEQYF
TRBV27,many,TRBJ1-5,TRBD1,TGTGCCAGCAGTCTGACAGGGAGCAATCAGCCCCAGCATTTT,CASSLTGSNQPQHF